A selection of T cell receptor beta chains follows, all from one sample in a study of blood T cell repertoires in COVID-19. Sequencing used immunoSEQ multiplex PCR; TCRdb keeps in-frame clones, though not all of them. The sample carries under 200,000 clones, around nine tenths recorded once. Sample: peripheral blood. These receptor sequences come from a man in his sixties with active or convalescent COVID-19. CDR3s include the opening cysteine and the closing phenylalanine or tryptophan. A D gene is named only where the DNA matches it firmly. Clone size is stated in some rows and not others, as once, few, many or a class when expanded.

TRBV5-1,TRBJ2-5,-,-,TGCGCCAGCAGCCGTGCAGGGACACCGAACCCAGAGACCCAGTACTTC,CASSRAGTPNPETQYF
TRBV25-1,TRBJ2-2,TRBD1,once,TGTGCCAGCAGTGAAGCAGGGGGCTACACCGGGGAGCTGTTTTTT,CASSEAGGYTGELFF
TRBV7-3,TRBJ2-3,TRBD1,-,TGTGCCAGCAGCTCTCACGGGGGGACAGGGGGCACAGATACGCAGTATTTT,CASSSHGGTGGTDTQYF
TRBV5-1,TRBJ1-2,-,few,TGCGCCAGCAGCTTGGAATCCTCGACAGATGCTCTCTATGGCTACACCTTC,CASSLESSTDALYGYTF
TRBV14,TRBJ2-2,-,-,TGTGCCAGCAGCCAACAGGGGGGCGGCGTCGCCGGGGAGCTGTTTTTT,CASSQQGGGVAGELFF
TRBV12-5,TRBJ2-2,-,once,TGTGCTAGTGGAGGAGCCGGGGAGCTGTTTTTT,CASGGAGELFF
TRBV11-2,TRBJ2-7,-,-,TGTGCCAGCAGCTATCAACAGGCCGAACAGTACTTC,CASSYQQAEQYF
TRBV18,TRBJ1-2,-,-,TGTGCCAGCTCACCACCCACAGGGAGCTATGGCTACACCTTC,CASSPPTGSYGYTF
TRBV4-2,TRBJ2-4,TRBD2,-,TGTGCCAGCAGCCAATCCTGGACTAGCGGGGTGAGCAAAAACATTCAGTACTTC,CASSQSWTSGVSKNIQYF
TRBV5-1,TRBJ1-1,-,-,TGCGCCAGCAGTTACCGGGGGGGCAAAAAACCGAACACTGAAGCTTTCTTT,CASSYRGGKKPNTEAFF
TRBV5-4,TRBJ2-3,TRBD2,-,TGTGCCAGAACGACTAGCGAAACAGATACGCAGTATTTT,CARTTSETDTQYF
TRBV9,TRBJ1-1,-,-,TGTGCCAGCAGCGTAGGAGAAGCGAACACTGAAGCTTTCTTT,CASSVGEANTEAFF
TRBV30,TRBJ2-2,TRBD2,once,TGTGCCTGGAGTGTAGCGGGGGGGGCGTCCGGGGAGCTGTTTTTT,CAWSVAGGASGELFF
TRBV6-5,TRBJ2-2,TRBD2,-,TGTGCCAGCAAGCGGGGGAGCACCGGGGAGCTGTTTTTT,CASKRGSTGELFF
TRBV6-5,TRBJ1-1,-,-,TGTGCCAGCAGTTACTCAGCAGGGGTCAACGCTTTCTTT,CASSYSAGVNAFF
TRBV6-1,TRBJ1-2,TRBD1,once,TGTGCCAGCAGCGAAGAATGGACAGGGATCTATGGCTACACCTTC,CASSEEWTGIYGYTF
TRBV7-9,TRBJ2-5,TRBD1,once,TGTGCCAGCAGCCCCCGGGACAGGGACAAGACCCAGTACTTC,CASSPRDRDKTQYF
TRBV5-1,TRBJ1-6,TRBD1,-,TGCGCCAGCAGCCCAGGGACAGGGAGTTCACCCCTCCACTTT,CASSPGTGSSPLHF
TRBV24-1,TRBJ1-5,-,-,TGTGCCACCAGTGATTTTAGACCAACTATCAGCCCCCAGCATTTT,CATSDFRPTISPQHF
TRBV6-5,TRBJ2-7,TRBD2,once,TGTGCCAGCGCAGCTAGCGGCGAGAGCTCCTACGAGCAGTACTTC,CASAASGESSYEQYF
TRBV10-3,TRBJ2-7,TRBD1,-,TGTGCCGCGACCGGGACAGGGAACGAGCAGTACTTC,CAATGTGNEQYF
TRBV7-2,TRBJ2-1,-,-,TGTGCCAGCAGCTGGTTTACGGCGGGCTACAATGAGCAGTTCTTC,CASSWFTAGYNEQFF
TRBV4-2,TRBJ1-1,-,once,TGTGCCAGCAGCCGAAGAGGAGTGGAGGGTGAAGCTTTCTTT,CASSRRGVEGEAFF
TRBV19,TRBJ1-5,-,once,TGTGCCAGTGGCTGGACGAGGCAGGGTCCCAATCAGCCCCAGCATTTT,CASGWTRQGPNQPQHF
TRBV6-1,TRBJ1-2,TRBD1,-,TGTGCCAGCAGTGAAGGAGACAGGGGGAGAGGCTACACCTTC,CASSEGDRGRGYTF
TRBV5-4,TRBJ1-1,-,-,TGTGCCAGCAGCTTGTCGGCCCGGGACACTGAAGCTTTCTTT,CASSLSARDTEAFF
TRBV5-4,TRBJ1-1,TRBD1,-,TGTGCCAGCCACAGGGGGAGGAACACTGAAGCTTTCTTT,CASHRGRNTEAFF
TRBV7-9,TRBJ1-6,-,-,TGTGCCAGCAGCTACGGACAGCTTAATTCACCCCTCCACTTT,CASSYGQLNSPLHF
TRBV5-5,TRBJ1-1,-,few,TGTGCCAGCTTCAGGGTATGGGCAAGCTCTGAAGCTTTCTTT,CASFRVWASSEAFF
TRBV18,TRBJ2-7,TRBD2,-,TGTGCCAGCTCACCAGGACTAGCGGCCATCGGCGAGCAGTACTTC,CASSPGLAAIGEQYF
TRBV7-9,TRBJ2-2,TRBD1,-,TGTGCCAGCAGCTTAGTTCAGGGGGTGTGGACCGGGGAGCTGTTTTTT,CASSLVQGVWTGELFF
TRBV5-1,TRBJ1-3,-,-,TGCGCCAGCAGCTCACAGGGATCTGGAAACACCATATATTTT,CASSSQGSGNTIYF
TRBV9,TRBJ2-3,TRBD2,once,TGTGCCAGCAGCGTAGTTGGGGCTAGCGGGTCGCCTGGCACAGATACGCAGTATTTT,CASSVVGASGSPGTDTQYF
TRBV11-2,TRBJ1-2,-,-,TGTGCCAGCAGCTTAGCACAGGAGAAAACCTATGGCTACACCTTC,CASSLAQEKTYGYTF
TRBV2,TRBJ2-3,-,-,TGTGCCAGCAGAGCCCCCCTAGCAGGTACAGATACGCAGTATTTT,CASRAPLAGTDTQYF
TRBV21-1,TRBJ1-5,-,-,TGTGCCCCTAAACGCGGGCTCCCTAATCAGCCCCAGCATTTT,CAPKRGLPNQPQHF
TRBV5-1,TRBJ2-1,-,-,TGCGCCAGCTCACCCCGAGGGGGGGCTTACAATGAGCAGTTCTTC,CASSPRGGAYNEQFF
TRBV9,TRBJ2-7,-,-,TGTGCCAGCGGCACCAGCGCCGGGACAAGCTGCTACGAGCAGTACTTC,CASGTSAGTSCYEQYF
TRBV5-5,TRBJ1-2,-,-,TGTGCCAGCAGCTTGGACAGGCTTCGCGGCTACACCTTC,CASSLDRLRGYTF
TRBV5-1,TRBJ2-3,TRBD2,-,TGCGCCAGCAGCTTGGAAACTAGCGCGACAGATACGCAGTATTTT,CASSLETSATDTQYF
TRBV7-9,TRBJ2-2,-,-,TGTGCCACCAATGGCGGGGATAGCACCGGGGAGCTGTTTTTT,CATNGGDSTGELFF
TRBV6-5,TRBJ1-1,-,-,TGTGCCAGCAGTTTTACTGTGAACACTGAAGCTTTCTTT,CASSFTVNTEAFF
TRBV27,TRBJ2-3,-,-,TGTGCCAGCAGTTTTCGGCCAGCGGGCCTAGATACGCAGTATTTT,CASSFRPAGLDTQYF
TRBV4-2,TRBJ2-1,-,-,TGTGCCAGCAGCCAAGAACCCTCGAAGAGCTCCTACAATGAGCAGTTCTTC,CASSQEPSKSSYNEQFF
TRBV7-9,TRBJ1-3,-,-,TGTGCCAGCAGCTTAGTTTACAACTCTGGAAACACCATATATTTT,CASSLVYNSGNTIYF
TRBV27,TRBJ1-2,-,few,TGTGCCAGCAGTTTATCGACAGGCCCCTATGGCTACACCTTC,CASSLSTGPYGYTF
TRBV9,TRBJ2-3,TRBD2,once,TGTGCCAGCAGCGACAATCCGGGACTAGCCGGCACAGATACGCAGTATTTT,CASSDNPGLAGTDTQYF
TRBV6-1,TRBJ2-7,TRBD1,-,TGTGCCAGCAGTGAAGGGGACAGGGTGGGAGAGCAGTACTTC,CASSEGDRVGEQYF
TRBV2,TRBJ1-5,-,few,TGTGCCAGCAGCAGGGGTCCCAATCAGCCCCAGCATTTT,CASSRGPNQPQHF
TRBV5-6,TRBJ2-3,TRBD2,-,TGTGCCAGCAGCCCTAGCGGGGGGGCGAGGGCCACAGATACGCAGTATTTT,CASSPSGGARATDTQYF
TRBV6-6,TRBJ1-3,-,-,TGTGCCAGCAGTTCGCAGATCGCTGGAAACACCATATATTTT,CASSSQIAGNTIYF
TRBV9,TRBJ1-2,TRBD1,-,TGTGCCAGCGGACAGGGGAAAAACTATGGCTACACCTTC,CASGQGKNYGYTF
TRBV6-5,TRBJ2-5,-,-,TGTGCCAGCAGCGACAGCCGCCAAGAGACCCAGTACTTC,CASSDSRQETQYF
TRBV12-5,TRBJ2-3,-,-,TGTGCTAGTGGTTTGGTGAGGGGGAGCACAGATACGCAGTATTTT,CASGLVRGSTDTQYF